The next 24 T cell receptor beta chains were all read from a single sample in a study of blood T cell repertoires in COVID-19. Data came from immunoSEQ multiplex PCR; TCRdb stores just in-frame clones and leaves some out. Altogether around 140,000 clones are present, approximately 90% being singletons, with the ten largest covering about 4.1%. Sequences were obtained from peripheral blood. The receptors were gathered from a man aged 55 to 69 with COVID-19, enrolled during active disease.

The rearrangement uses TRBV9 and TRBJ2-3, with 7 bases lining up with TRBD1. V dropped 3 bases and J dropped 5; count of bases not matched to a gene: 3. The length of the CDR3 is 13 residues. Germline loops: CDR1 SGDLS, CDR2 YYNGEE. CDR3 nucleotide sequence: TGTGCCAGCAGCGCGGGACAGCAAGATACGCAGTATTTT. This sequence encodes CASSAGQQDTQYF.

The chain recombines TRBV25-1 with TRBJ1-1; D possibly corresponds to TRBD1 (5 bases). Trimming took off 3 bases at V and 7 bases at J, with 12 bases between the two ends. The CDR3 has 13 residues. Germline values: CDR1 MGHDK, CDR2 SYGVNS. The CDR3 DNA reads as TGTGCCAGCAGTGATAGTAGGGGACTTGAAGCTTTCTTT. Its protein is CASSDSRGLEAFF. The whole variable domain, filled in from reference TRBV25-1 and TRBJ1-1, reads EADIYQTPRYLVIGTGKKITLECSQTMGHDKMYWYQQDPGMELHLIHYSYGVNSTEKGDLSSESTVSRIRTEHFPLTLESARPSHTSQYLCASSDSRGLEAFFGQGTRLTVV.

The chain is built from TRBV9 and TRBJ2-2; 7 bases map to TRBD1. The germline V gene encodes CDR1 SGDLS and CDR2 YYNGEE. The CDR3 loop spans 15 amino acids. The V and J ends lost 2 bases and 5 bases, in that order; junction bases with no gene match: 6. The CDR3 loop is CASSVGPRGTGELFF. CDR3 nucleotide sequence: TGTGCCAGCAGCGTGGGACCCAGGGGGACCGGGGAGCTGTTTTTT.

The chain couples TRBV2 to TRBJ1-5; D perhaps matches TRBD1 (5 bases). Germline-derived CDR1 and CDR2 are SNHLY and FYNNEI. Trimming took off 4 bases at V and 0 bases at J, with 13 bases between the two ends. The CDR3 consists of 16 residues. In DNA form, the CDR3 reads TGTGCCAGCAGTGTCCGACAGCGTTATAGCAATCAGCCCCAGCATTTT. Translating it yields CASSVRQRYSNQPQHF. The variable domain in full, completed from reference TRBV2 and TRBJ1-5, reads EPEVTQTPSHQVTQMGQEVILRCVPISNHLYFYWYRQILGQKVEFLVSFYNNEISEKSEIFDDQFSVERPDGSNFTLKIRSTKLEDSAMYFCASSVRQRYSNQPQHFGDGTRLSIL.

V gene TRBV19 combines with J gene TRBJ1-5; D perhaps matches TRBD1 (6 bases). Trimming left V 5 bases short and J 7 bases short, with 12 bases between. This CDR3 comprises 13 residues. Germline V gene data show CDR1 as LNHDA and CDR2 as SQIVND (reference sequence). The CDR3 coding sequence is TGTGCCAGTAGTCCACAGGGTAACCAGCCCCAGCATTTT. It yields the protein CASSPQGNQPQHF.

The chain has TRBV3-1 (or the pseudogene TRBV3-2) and TRBJ1-2; D perhaps matches TRBD1 (5 bases). V gave up 4 bases and J gave up 7 bases, with 13 bases separating them. The germline CDR1 and CDR2 sequences are LGHDT and YNNKEL (reference sequence). This CDR3 contains 13 residues. This CDR3 reads CASSRGQGTGYTF. The CDR3 region has the DNA TGTGCCAGCAGCCGGGGCCAGGGCACTGGCTACACCTTC.

Only one count was recorded for this clone. The rearrangement links TRBV7-2 to TRBJ1-4, with TRBD1 matching over 8 bases. The CDR3 extends over 16 amino acids. Losses at the gene ends were 5 bases for V and 5 bases for J; bases not matched to a gene: 10. CDR1 and CDR2 (germline): SGHTA, FQGNSA. CDR3 residues: CASSLDRVSFNEKLFF. The CDR3 region has the DNA TGTGCCAGCAGCCTGGACAGGGTGAGCTTCAATGAAAAACTGTTTTTT.

The chain couples TRBV5-6 to TRBJ1-4, with a tentative D call TRBD1 (5 bases). The CDR3 has 14 residues. Looked up from germline, CDR1 is SGHDT and CDR2 is YYEEEE. V lost 4 bases and J lost 2, with 9 bases in between. The CDR3 bases are TGTGCCAGCAGCCAAGGGGTCACTAATGAAAAACTGTTTTTT. It codes for CASSQGVTNEKLFF.

This rearrangement joins TRBV5-1 to TRBJ2-1; no clear D. Looked up from germline, CDR1 is SGHRS and CDR2 is YFSETQ. There are 13 residues in the CDR3. Trimming removed 0 bases at V and 8 bases at J, with 9 bases between. The CDR3 nucleotides are TGCGCCAGCAGCTTGGAAGCAGAGGATGAGCAGTTCTTC. Translation gives CASSLEAEDEQFF. The full variable domain, completed using reference TRBV5-1 and TRBJ2-1, is KAGVTQTPRYLIKTRGQQVTLSCSPISGHRSVSWYQQTPGQGLQFLFEYFSETQRNKGNFPGRFSGRQFSNSRSEMNVSTLELGDSALYLCASSLEAEDEQFFGPGTRLTVL.

The chain links TRBV7-2 to TRBJ1-5; perhaps TRBD1 as D (6 bases). Per germline, CDR1 SGHTA and CDR2 FQGNSA. The CDR3 covers 13 residues. The V end was cut by 3 bases, the J end by 4 bases, with 7 bases between. The CDR3 DNA reads as TGTGCCAGCAGCTTCAGGGGTAATCAGCCCCAGCATTTT. Translated, it gives CASSFRGNQPQHF. The variable domain in full, with the rest retrieved from reference TRBV7-2 and TRBJ1-5, is GAGVSQSPSNKVTEKGKDVELRCDPISGHTALYWYRQSLGQGLEFLIYFQGNSAPDKSGLPSDRFSAERTGGSVSTLTIQRTQQEDSAVYLCASSFRGNQPQHFGDGTRLSIL.

V is TRBV19 and J is TRBJ1-2; D perhaps matches TRBD1 (6 bases). Germline V gene lookup returns CDR1 LNHDA and CDR2 SQIVND (reference sequence). The CDR3 runs to 16 residues. Trimming stripped 3 bases from V and 0 bases from J, with 14 bases between. The DNA of the CDR3 is TGTGCCAGTAGTATCGTCGGACAGACAGCTAACTATGGCTACACCTTC. Translated: CASSIVGQTANYGYTF.

The V gene is TRBV10-2, the J gene TRBJ2-3, with D unresolved. Trimming left V 3 bases short and J 5 bases short, with 3 bases between. CDR3 length equals 11 residues. Germline CDR1 and CDR2: WSHSY and SAAADI. The CDR3 bases are TGCGCCAGCAGTGACATAGATACGCAGTATTTT. Protein sequence: CASSDIDTQYF.

The rearrangement joins TRBV14 to TRBJ1-1; D not resolved. V was cut by 1 base and J by 11 bases, with 11 bases left in between. Germline CDR1 and CDR2: SGHDN and FVKESK. The CDR3 is 12 amino acids. The CDR3 nucleotides are TGTGCCAGCAGCCAAGTGGGCCAACTCGCTTTCTTT. It yields the protein CASSQVGQLAFF.

V gene TRBV5-1 combines with J gene TRBJ1-3; 7 nucleotides align to TRBD1. The CDR3 sequence is 16 residues long. CDR1 and CDR2 (germline): SGHRS, YFSETQ. V trimming: 0 bases; J trimming: 0 bases; junction bases outside the gene matches: 3. The CDR3 sequence is CASSLGDSLSGNTIYF. CDR3 sequence (DNA): TGCGCCAGCAGCTTGGGGGACAGTCTCTCTGGAAACACCATATATTTT.

This clone was seen once. This chain joins TRBV20-1 and TRBJ1-1; D gene ambiguous. This CDR3 region has 15 residues. Trimming took 3 bases from V and 4 from J, leaving 18 bases between them. Germline V CDR1 and CDR2: DFQATT, SNEGSKA (reference sequence). The CDR3 sequence: CSASLFASGGTEAFF. CDR3 nucleotide sequence: TGCAGTGCTAGTTTATTTGCGAGCGGTGGCACTGAAGCTTTCTTT.

This clone was seen a handful of times. The V gene is TRBV25-1, the J gene TRBJ2-7; TRBD2 matches at 13 bases. Germline loops: CDR1 MGHDK, CDR2 SYGVNS. This CDR3 contains 17 residues. The junction had 6 bases not matched to a gene; V was cut back by 4 bases and J by 0 bases. Here the CDR3 reads CASSGRLAGGLSYEQYF. The CDR3 DNA follows: TGTGCCAGCAGTGGAAGACTAGCGGGGGGTCTCTCCTACGAGCAGTACTTC.

The chain uses TRBV10-3 and TRBJ2-3; 8 nucleotides align to TRBD2. V lost 11 bases, J lost 5 bases, and 12 bases stayed unmatched. This CDR3 contains 14 residues. CDR1 is ENHRY and CDR2 is SYGVKD in the germline V gene. CDR3 residues: CASTGGVEVDTQYF. The CDR3 DNA reads TGTGCCTCTACCGGGGGGGTCGAGGTAGATACGCAGTATTTT.

This rearrangement joins TRBV6-5 to TRBJ2-7; 9 bases agree with TRBD1. Germline CDR1 is MNHEY and CDR2 is SVGAGI. This CDR3 has 13 residues. Unmatched junction bases numbered 2, after V lost 4 bases and J lost 4 bases. The CDR3 sequence is CASSSTGGYEQYF. CDR3 bases: TGTGCCAGCAGTTCGACAGGGGGTTACGAGCAGTACTTC.

V is TRBV2 and J is TRBJ1-1, with no clear D. This CDR3 contains 12 residues. The V and J ends lost 2 bases and 1 base respectively, with 2 bases between them. In germline, CDR1 is SNHLY, CDR2 FYNNEI. CDR3 nucleotides: TGTGCCAGCAGTGAACAGAACACTGAAGCTTTCTTT. Residues: CASSEQNTEAFF.

This sequence joins TRBV7-8 and TRBJ2-1, with 10 positions matching TRBD1. The CDR3 is 15 residues long. Germline-derived CDR1 and CDR2 are SGHVS and FQNEAQ. V gave up 5 bases and J gave up 7 bases; unmatched junction bases: 8. The CDR3: CASSPRQGALNEQFF. As DNA, the CDR3 is TGTGCCAGCAGCCCCCGACAGGGGGCATTGAATGAGCAGTTCTTC.

The V and J genes are TRBV5-6 and TRBJ1-3; the D is unclear. Germline V gives CDR1 SGHDT, CDR2 YYEEEE. V dropped 2 bases and J dropped 1 base, with 16 bases sitting between them. The CDR3 has 17 amino acids. The CDR3 loop is CASSFRMGGLSGNTIYF. The DNA of the CDR3 is TGTGCCAGCAGCTTTAGGATGGGAGGACTGTCTGGAAACACCATATATTTT.

The V gene is TRBV28, the J gene TRBJ2-7; D unresolved. Trimming shortened V by 2 bases and J by 1 base, and 12 bases separated the two germline ends. The CDR3 extends over 15 amino acids. Germline V gene data show CDR1 as MDHEN and CDR2 as SYDVKM. The CDR3 region is CASSLEPALSYEQYF. In DNA, the CDR3 is TGTGCCAGCAGTTTAGAGCCCGCTCTGTCCTACGAGCAGTACTTC.

The chain carries TRBV7-2 and TRBJ1-6, with 10 nucleotides matching TRBD1. Germline CDR1 reads SGHTA; CDR2 reads FQGNSA. V gave up 6 bases and J gave up 8 bases; unmatched junction bases: 7. The CDR3 runs to 15 residues. In nucleotides, the CDR3 is TGTGCCAGCAGGGGGAGAGGGACAGGGGATTCACCCCTCCACTTT. This gives the protein CASRGRGTGDSPLHF.

This clone has only a few counts. The chain is built from TRBV7-2 and TRBJ1-5; 7 bases align to TRBD1. This CDR3 has 15 amino acids. CDR1 is SGHTA and CDR2 is FQGNSA in the germline V gene. The V segment lost 2 bases and the J segment 5 bases; nucleotides outside the gene matches: 6. The CDR3 coding sequence is TGTGCCAGCAGCTTATACAGGGGTAAGGATCAGCCCCAGCATTTT. Translation gives CASSLYRGKDQPQHF.